This is a list of T cell receptor beta chains from one sample in a study of T cell repertoires in cytomegalovirus infection. Their specific antigens are unknown. TCRdb reprocessed the reads via MiXCR and lists one record per CDR3 protein. The table lists about a million distinct CDR3 sequences, around 30% of them singletons. Material: cultured CD8+ T cells from PBMCs, obtained from culture after CMV antigen stimulation. The receptors originated from a human donor in good health (CMV status not recorded). Some clones in this sample may be carry-over from other donors' samples. CDR3s include the opening cysteine and the closing phenylalanine or tryptophan. The D gene is left open where the match is weak. Where a row states a size, it is once, few, many or the class of an expanded clone; other rows omit it.

D gene | CDR3 length | J gene | V gene | clone size | CDR3 DNA | CDR3 protein
TRBD2 | 18 | TRBJ2-1 | TRBV6-6 | - | TGTGCCAGCAGTTACTCTTACACGCTAGCGGGGGTTGAGGATGAGCAGTTCTTC | CASSYSYTLAGVEDEQFF
- | 16 | TRBJ2-5 | TRBV7-9 | - | TGTGCCAGCAGCCTGACGGGCCTCCAATACCAAGAGACCCAGTACTTC | CASSLTGLQYQETQYF
TRBD1 | 14 | TRBJ2-1 | TRBV12-3/TRBV12-4 | - | TGTGCCAGCACCCCCTCGGGACAGACTAATGAGCAGTTCTTC | CASTPSGQTNEQFF
- | 15 | TRBJ1-2 | TRBV4-1 | - | TGCGCCAGCAGCTACATTCGGACGGGGGTTGAGGGCTACACCTTC | CASSYIRTGVEGYTF
- | 15 | TRBJ1-6 | TRBV27 | few | TGTGCCAGCAGTTTATCGGGGGGTTCAAGTTCACCCCTCCACTTT | CASSLSGGSSSPLHF
- | 15 | TRBJ2-1 | TRBV28 | few | TGTGCCAGCAGTCCCCGAACAGGGTTCGTCAATGAGCAGTTCTTC | CASSPRTGFVNEQFF
- | 13 | TRBJ1-1 | TRBV12-3/TRBV12-4 | many | TGTGCCAGCAGTTTGACAATGAACACTGAAGCTTTCTTT | CASSLTMNTEAFF
- | 15 | TRBJ2-3 | TRBV9 | - | TGTGCCAGCAGCGTAGAGGGGGACCGCACAGATACGCAGTATTTT | CASSVEGDRTDTQYF
- | 18 | TRBJ1-5 | TRBV7-8 | few | TGTGCCAGCAGCTTGTATGGGACACGAAGGCTTAGCAATCAGCCCCAGCATTTT | CASSLYGTRRLSNQPQHF
- | 13 | TRBJ2-3 | TRBV15 | - | TGTGCCGCCCAGACCACTAGCTCAGATACGCAGTATTTT | CAAQTTSSDTQYF
- | 14 | TRBJ1-2 | TRBV14 | - | TGTGCCAGCAGCCAAGCTTCGACAAACTATGGCTACACCTTC | CASSQASTNYGYTF
- | 14 | TRBJ2-2 | TRBV28 | few | TGTGCCAGCAGTTTTTGGGGGCCCACCGGGGAGCTGTTTTTT | CASSFWGPTGELFF
- | 13 | TRBJ1-5 | TRBV6-6 | - | TGTGCCAGCATTGGAGGGTACTATCAGCCCCAGCATTTT | CASIGGYYQPQHF
- | 14 | TRBJ1-1 | TRBV7-6 | - | TGTGTCAGCAGCTTAGGCAGCGCTTGGGCTGAAGCTTTCTTT | CVSSLGSAWAEAFF
TRBD2 | 15 | TRBJ2-1 | TRBV6-6 | - | TGTGCCAGCAGCGAGACTAGCGGGGCTCCCAATGAGCAGTTCTTC | CASSETSGAPNEQFF
- | 16 | TRBJ2-3 | TRBV4-3 | - | TGCGCCAGCAGCCAAGATCTAAGCGGATACACAGATACGCAGTATTTT | CASSQDLSGYTDTQYF
TRBD1 | 14 | TRBJ1-6 | TRBV7-9 | many | TGTGCCAGCAGCCCGTTGACAGGGACCTCACCCCTCCACTTT | CASSPLTGTSPLHF
- | 15 | TRBJ2-5 | TRBV7-6 | many | TGTGCCAGCAGCGTAGACACTGCTCTCCAAGAGACCCAGTACTTC | CASSVDTALQETQYF
- | 15 | TRBJ2-1 | TRBV12-5 | few | TGTGCTAGTGGTTTGGGTTTTAACTCCTACAATGAGCAGTTCTTC | CASGLGFNSYNEQFF
- | 14 | TRBJ2-3 | TRBV27 | - | TGTGCCAGCAGTTTCAGTACTTTTGAAGATACGCAGTATTTT | CASSFSTFEDTQYF
- | 14 | TRBJ1-2 | TRBV27 | - | TGTGCCAGCAGTTTACGAGGGCTGGGGCATGGCTACACCTTC | CASSLRGLGHGYTF
- | 11 | TRBJ2-7 | TRBV7-2 | few | TGTGCCAGCAGCTTAGAAGAGGGGAAGTACTTC | CASSLEEGKYF
TRBD1 | 16 | TRBJ2-1 | TRBV9 | - | TGTGCCAGCAGCGAGGGTGGACAGGGGCCTTACAATGAGCAGTTCTTC | CASSEGGQGPYNEQFF
- | 15 | TRBJ2-1 | TRBV4-3 | - | TGCGCCAGCGCCTGGGAGGCGGGCACCTACAATGAGCAGTTCTTC | CASAWEAGTYNEQFF
- | 15 | TRBJ2-3 | TRBV6-2/TRBV6-3 | - | TGTGCCAGCAGTACGGACGGAACTAGCACAGATACGCAGTATTTT | CASSTDGTSTDTQYF
- | 12 | TRBJ1-1 | TRBV2 | few | TGTGCCAGCAGTGAGGCGAGTAATGAAGCTTTCTTT | CASSEASNEAFF
TRBD2 | 18 | TRBJ2-1 | TRBV11-2 | few | TGTGCCAGCAGCCGCACCCCAAGCGGGGGGGGGTCCTACAATGAGCAGTTCTTC | CASSRTPSGGGSYNEQFF
TRBD2 | 15 | TRBJ2-7 | TRBV4-1 | once | TGCGCCAACAGCCAAGTGACTAGCGGGGCCCACGAGCAGTACTTC | CANSQVTSGAHEQYF
- | 13 | TRBJ2-7 | TRBV4-1 | - | TGCGCCAGCAGCCATGGTCCTCGAAACGAGCAGTACTTC | CASSHGPRNEQYF
TRBD1 | 15 | TRBJ2-3 | TRBV15 | - | TGTGCCACCAGCTTTAGGACAGGGGGAAGAGATACGCAGTATTTT | CATSFRTGGRDTQYF
TRBD1 | 15 | TRBJ2-1 | TRBV2 | - | TGTGCCAGCAGTGGGGGTCAGGGGGATTACAATGAGCAGTTCTTC | CASSGGQGDYNEQFF
- | 18 | TRBJ2-3 | TRBV7-2 | many | TGTGCCAGCAGCTTAGCCCCCAGGGCCTCCCGTCAGACAGATACGCAGTATTTT | CASSLAPRASRQTDTQYF
- | 16 | TRBJ1-6 | TRBV4-1 | once | TGCGCCAGCAGCCAAGATGGAGGAATATATAATTCACCCCTCCACTTT | CASSQDGGIYNSPLHF
- | 16 | TRBJ2-1 | TRBV4-1 | - | TGCGCCAGCAGCCAAGAAGGAGGGTCGGCCTACAATGAGCAGTTCTTC | CASSQEGGSAYNEQFF
TRBD1 | 13 | TRBJ1-1 | TRBV6-5 | - | TGTGCCAGCATACACAGGGGGAACACTGAAGCTTTCTTT | CASIHRGNTEAFF
TRBD1 | 16 | TRBJ2-3 | TRBV6-1 | - | TGTGCCAGCACCCAGCGACAGGGGGTTAGCACAGATACGCAGTATTTT | CASTQRQGVSTDTQYF
- | 15 | TRBJ1-4 | TRBV19 | - | TGTGCCAGTGGAAATACAGGCTCAATCGCTGAAAAACTGTTTTTT | CASGNTGSIAEKLFF
- | 14 | TRBJ2-3 | TRBV7-9 | - | TGTGCCAGCAGCTCGGGGGGCCGGCCAGATACGCAGTATTTT | CASSSGGRPDTQYF
- | 14 | TRBJ2-1 | TRBV11-2 | - | TGTGCCAGCAGCTCCTCCGTGGGTTTCAATGAGCAGTTCTTC | CASSSSVGFNEQFF
TRBD1 | 15 | TRBJ2-5 | TRBV7-9 | - | TGTGCCAGCAGCTTACCTAGGACAGGGAAAGAGACCCAGTACTTC | CASSLPRTGKETQYF
TRBD1 | 16 | TRBJ2-7 | TRBV6-1 | - | TGTGCCAGCAGTCCGACAGGGGGCGCATTAAGCTACGAGCAGTACTTC | CASSPTGGALSYEQYF
- | 13 | TRBJ1-1 | TRBV6-1 | - | TGTGCCAGCAGTCATACAGGGAGCACTGAAGCTTTCTTT | CASSHTGSTEAFF
- | 14 | TRBJ1-5 | TRBV19 | once | TGTGTCAGTAGTATCTGGGAGAGCAATCAGCCCCAGCATTTT | CVSSIWESNQPQHF
- | 15 | TRBJ2-2 | TRBV19 | few | TGTGCCAGTAGTATCCGACAGGCGCCCACCGGGGAGCTGTTTTTT | CASSIRQAPTGELFF
- | 15 | TRBJ2-3 | TRBV4-1 | few | TGCGCCAGCAGCCCAGGCGAGATTAGCACAGATACGCAGTATTTT | CASSPGEISTDTQYF
TRBD2 | 16 | TRBJ2-2 | TRBV6-2/TRBV6-3 | few | TGTGCCAGCAGTCTAGCGGACCTTACGAACACCGGGGAGCTGTTTTTT | CASSLADLTNTGELFF
- | 15 | TRBJ1-5 | TRBV2 | few | TGTGCCAGCAGTGAAGGGCAGGCCAGCAATCAGCCCCAGCATTTT | CASSEGQASNQPQHF
- | 17 | TRBJ2-3 | TRBV7-9 | - | TGTGCCAGCAGCACCCCGAGGGCCCGCGTTAGCACAGATACGCAGTATTTT | CASSTPRARVSTDTQYF
- | 16 | TRBJ1-1 | TRBV10-3 | - | TGTGCCATCAGTGAGAAACGATTAGGGGAGAACACTGAAGCTTTCTTT | CAISEKRLGENTEAFF
- | 12 | TRBJ1-1 | TRBV7-2 | many | TGTGCCAGCAGGGTCACTATGAGAGAAGCTTTCTTT | CASRVTMREAFF
- | 17 | TRBJ1-1 | TRBV4-1 | once | TGCGCCAGCAGCCAAGATAGGGAAGGACTGATAAACACTGAAGCTTTCTTT | CASSQDREGLINTEAFF
- | 15 | TRBJ1-2 | TRBV4-1 | - | TGCGCCAGCAGCCCCCGGGGGGGGCTTCGCTATGGCTACACCTTC | CASSPRGGLRYGYTF
- | 12 | TRBJ2-1 | TRBV7-6 | - | TGTGCCAGCAGCTTTCCTTTTAATGAGCAGTTCTTC | CASSFPFNEQFF